This passage covers 25 T cell receptor beta chains from one sample sequenced in a study of blood T cell repertoires in COVID-19. Some clones are missing from TCRdb's copy, which holds only in-frame ones; the method was immunoSEQ multiplex PCR. The table shows 130,000 to 150,000 clones, with 70% to 85% occurring only once. Input material: peripheral blood. Every receptor here comes from a woman in her fifties or sixties in a cohort sampled during active or convalescent COVID-19.

The chain couples TRBV6-2 or TRBV6-3 to TRBJ1-1; D may be TRBD1 (6 bases). Trimming cost V 2 bases and J 10 bases, with 11 bases left between them. The CDR3 length is 12 residues. CDR1 is MNHEY and CDR2 is SVGEGT in the germline V gene. CDR3 coding DNA: TGTGCCAGCAGTTACCAGGGGTTATCAGCTTTCTTT. The encoded protein is CASSYQGLSAFF.

The rearrangement uses TRBV7-2 and TRBJ2-5; D may be TRBD1 (5 bases). Trimming took off 1 base at V and 4 bases at J, with 10 bases between the two ends. The CDR3 has 14 residues. Germline assignment: CDR1 SGHTA and CDR2 FQGNSA. For the CDR3, the DNA is TGTGCCAGCAGCTTAGGGGGCTTCCTAGAGACCCAGTACTTC. Residues: CASSLGGFLETQYF.

J is TRBJ1-4 and V is TRBV4-1, with 7 bases fitting TRBD1. V lost 3 bases to trimming and J lost 0 bases; unmatched junction nucleotides: 10. The germline CDR1 and CDR2 sequences are MGHRA and YSYEKL. CDR3 size: 18 residues. The CDR3 DNA is TGCGCCAGCAGCCATTTGGGACAGCCCTTTGCAACTAATGAAAAACTGTTTTTT. It codes for CASSHLGQPFATNEKLFF.

The CDR3 loop reads CASTRSGGPNYGYTF. The DNA for the CDR3 is TGTGCCAGCACCAGGTCGGGGGGACCTAACTATGGCTACACCTTC. V and J are TRBV6-5 and TRBJ1-2, with TRBD1 as a possible D gene (5 bases). Trimming shortened V by 7 bases and J by 0 bases, and 15 bases separated the two germline ends. The length of the CDR3 is 15 residues. Germline loops: CDR1 MNHEY, CDR2 SVGAGI.

This rearrangement joins TRBV7-9 to TRBJ2-3; the match to TRBD2 covers 7 bases. CDR1 and CDR2 (germline): SEHNR, FQNEAQ (reference sequence). The CDR3 sequence is 15 residues long. After removal of 5 bases from V and 0 bases from J, the junction contained 5 bases not matched to a gene. CDR3 protein: CASSAPGLSTDTQYF. Written as DNA, the CDR3 is TGTGCCAGCAGCGCCCCGGGACTAAGCACAGATACGCAGTATTTT.

The gene calls are TRBV7-3 and TRBJ2-5, with TRBD2 identical over 15 bases. The CDR3 is 20 amino acids. The V and J ends lost 11 bases and 3 bases, in that order; junction bases with no gene match: 22. Germline values: CDR1 SGHTA, CDR2 FQGTGA. The CDR3, as DNA: TGTGCCGGATTAAACGGGACTAGCGGGGGGTGTAGATGCGCGGAAGAGACCCAGTACTTC. Its protein is CAGLNGTSGGCRCAEETQYF.

The V call is TRBV20-1, the J call TRBJ2-1, with 14 bases aligning to TRBD2. The germline CDR1 and CDR2 sequences are DFQATT and SNEGSKA (reference sequence). J lost 4 bases, V lost 3 bases, and 5 bases had no gene match. CDR3 length: 16 residues. CDR3 nucleotide sequence: TGCAGTGCTAGTCCACGGACTAGCGGGGGGTACAATGAGCAGTTCTTC. This gives the protein CSASPRTSGGYNEQFF.

CDR3 in amino acids: CASSSSLRLIYEQYF. CDR3 sequence (DNA): TGTGCCAGCAGTTCGTCACTTAGACTTATCTACGAGCAGTACTTC. V usage is TRBV6-5 and J usage is TRBJ2-7; D is unclear. The V and J ends lost 4 bases and 3 bases respectively, with 16 bases between them. This CDR3 has 15 residues. CDR1 is MNHEY, CDR2 SVGAGI, per germline.

V and J are TRBV3-1 (or the pseudogene TRBV3-2) and TRBJ1-2; D not resolved. Germline lookup yields CDR1 LGHDT and CDR2 YNNKEL (reference sequence). The ends were cut back, 0 bases at V and 8 bases at J, with 13 bases in the middle. The CDR3 has 14 amino acids. The CDR3 region has the DNA TGTGCCAGCAGCCAAGATCTTCGGGGAGACGGCTACACCTTC. Protein product: CASSQDLRGDGYTF.

The rearrangement joins TRBV27 to TRBJ2-1; no firm D call. Germline assignment: CDR1 MNHEY and CDR2 SMNVEV (reference sequence). This CDR3 contains 14 residues. Trimming removed 0 bases at V and 5 bases at J, with 8 bases between. This CDR3 reads CASSLSWQNNEQFF. Here the CDR3 DNA reads TGTGCCAGCAGTTTATCTTGGCAAAACAATGAGCAGTTCTTC.

V is TRBV7-9 and J is TRBJ2-1; the D is unclear. Trimming took 1 base from V and 4 from J, leaving 8 bases between them. Germline lookup yields CDR1 SEHNR and CDR2 FQNEAQ (reference sequence). The CDR3 extends over 14 amino acids. CDR3 residues: CASSLGSVYNEQFF. The CDR3 DNA reads TGTGCCAGCAGCTTAGGGTCAGTATACAATGAGCAGTTCTTC.

By frequency in the sample, this clone is medium-sized. The chain links TRBV6-5 to TRBJ2-7, with D uncertain. Germline lookup yields CDR1 MNHEY and CDR2 SVGAGI. This CDR3 region has 15 residues. Trimming left V 7 bases short and J 2 bases short, with 18 bases between. Here the CDR3 DNA reads TGTGCCAGCAAACCGTGGCAGAAAAACGCCTACGAGCAGTACTTC. This encodes CASKPWQKNAYEQYF.

The rearrangement links TRBV4-2 to TRBJ2-3; tentative D call: TRBD2 (7 bases). CDR1 and CDR2 from the germline V gene are LGHNA and YNFKEQ. V lost 0 bases and J 4 bases, leaving 14 bases between the germline ends. This CDR3 contains 16 residues. The CDR3 loop reads CASSQDLRGLSDTQYF. Here the CDR3 DNA reads TGTGCCAGCAGCCAAGATCTGCGGGGGCTGTCAGATACGCAGTATTTT.

The chain employs TRBV29-1 and TRBJ2-7; 7 nucleotides line up with TRBD2. CDR1 and CDR2 (germline): SQVTM, ANQGSEA. V lost 7 bases and J lost 4; bases outside the gene matches: 16. The CDR3 spans 15 residues. DNA of the CDR3: TGCAGCGCCGGAAGGTCTTTGGCTAGCGGATACGAGCAGTACTTC. Its translation is CSAGRSLASGYEQYF.

V and J are TRBV28 and TRBJ1-5; D is undetermined. CDR3 length: 12 residues. The germline V gene has CDR1 MDHEN and CDR2 SYDVKM. With 8 bases removed from V and 5 bases from J, the gap between germline ends came to 10 bases. CDR3 loop: CASRGPDQPQHF. In nucleotides, the CDR3 is TGTGCCAGCCGGGGTCCCGATCAGCCCCAGCATTTT.

The chain joins TRBV19 to TRBJ1-1; 9 bases are shared with TRBD1. Germline assignment: CDR1 LNHDA and CDR2 SQIVND (reference sequence). V was clipped by 5 bases and J by 6 bases; unmatched bases: 7. CDR3 length: 14 residues. The CDR3 loop reads CASSLRDRVPEAFF. In DNA, the CDR3 is TGTGCCAGTAGTCTTCGGGACAGGGTGCCTGAAGCTTTCTTT.

This chain uses TRBV11-2 with TRBJ2-5, with 9 bases matching TRBD2. The CDR3 runs to 14 residues. Germline CDR1 and CDR2: SGHAT and FQNNGV. Germline trimming cut 3 bases from V and 3 bases from J; bases unmatched to any gene: 2. The CDR3 loop reads CASSLGLAEETQYF. Written as DNA, the CDR3 is TGTGCCAGCAGCTTGGGACTAGCCGAAGAGACCCAGTACTTC.

Comment on this clone: This CDR3 is also generated by other DNA sequences in the sample. V usage is TRBV12-3 or TRBV12-4 and J usage is TRBJ1-6; no clear D. The CDR3 consists of 12 residues. V dropped 3 bases and J dropped 10 bases, with 7 bases sitting between them. The CDR3 sequence is CASSFAGSPLHF. In DNA form, the CDR3 reads TGTGCCAGCAGTTTCGCGGGGTCACCCCTCCACTTT.

The chain links TRBV4-3 to TRBJ1-5, with TRBD1 matching over 9 bases. CDR1 and CDR2 from the germline V gene are LGHNA and YSLEER. J was trimmed by 3 bases and V by 3 bases; bases with no gene match: 6. CDR3 size: 16 residues. CDR3 region: CASSQGTGTHNQPQHF. For the CDR3, the DNA is TGCGCCAGCAGCCAGGGGACAGGGACCCACAATCAGCCCCAGCATTTT.

The chain employs TRBV4-2 and TRBJ2-3, with 10 bases lining up with TRBD2. V was clipped by 3 bases and J by 0 bases; unmatched bases: 3. Germline assignment: CDR1 LGHNA and CDR2 YNFKEQ. The CDR3 sequence is 16 residues long. CDR3 nucleotides: TGTGCCAGCAGCCACGGGACTAGCGATAGCACAGATACGCAGTATTTT. Amino acids: CASSHGTSDSTDTQYF.

The V and J genes are TRBV3-1 (or the pseudogene TRBV3-2) and TRBJ2-3; D might be TRBD1 (5 bases). Trimming removed 4 bases at V and 0 bases at J, with 8 bases between. CDR1 is LGHDT and CDR2 is YNNKEL in the germline V gene (reference sequence). The CDR3 loop spans 14 amino acids. The CDR3 DNA sequence: TGTGCCAGCAGCCCAAGGGGTAGCACAGATACGCAGTATTTT. Translated, it gives CASSPRGSTDTQYF.

This clone has only a few counts. V gene TRBV19 combines with J gene TRBJ2-1; a weak D match, TRBD2 (5 bases). Trimming took off 5 bases at V and 1 base at J, with 9 bases between the two ends. The CDR3 sequence is 14 residues long. Germline V CDR1 and CDR2: LNHDA, SQIVND (reference sequence). In DNA form, the CDR3 reads TGTGCCAGTAGTTCCGGGAATTCCTACAATGAGCAGTTCTTC. Its translation is CASSSGNSYNEQFF.

The J gene is TRBJ2-2, the V gene TRBV6-5; D is perhaps TRBD1 (5 bases). This CDR3 contains 15 residues. V was trimmed by 6 bases and J by 3 bases, leaving 14 bases between them. Germline V gene sequence: CDR1 MNHEY, CDR2 SVGAGI. The DNA of the CDR3 is TGTGCCAGCAGACACAGGCCCATGGACACCGGGGAGCTGTTTTTT. Translated: CASRHRPMDTGELFF.

The chain is built from TRBV6-5 and TRBJ1-5, with 8 bases aligning to TRBD1. The trim removed 4 bases at V and 7 bases at J, leaving 12 bases unmatched. This CDR3 contains 16 residues. Germline V gene lookup returns CDR1 MNHEY and CDR2 SVGAGI. The CDR3 DNA reads TGTGCCAGCAGTTTATACGGACAGGGTGGAGGGCAGCCCCAGCATTTT. It is translated as CASSLYGQGGGQPQHF.

The V call is TRBV29-1, the J call TRBJ2-7, with 10 bases aligning to TRBD1. Trimming removed 4 bases from V and 1 base from J; junction bases left unmatched: 4. This CDR3 contains 14 residues. The germline V gene has CDR1 SQVTM and CDR2 ANQGSEA. The CDR3 here is CSVGDRGTSYEQYF. The CDR3, as DNA: TGCAGCGTTGGGGACAGGGGAACGTCCTACGAGCAGTACTTC.